The 6 T cell receptor beta chains presented below share a single source sample, sequenced in a study of CD8 T cells in ankylosing spondylitis. TCRdb redid the calling of the 5' RACE reads with MiXCR, one entry per CDR3 protein. The sample has 300,000 to 350,000 distinct CDR3 sequences; less than 25% are singletons. Sequenced: blood, either unsorted or a sorted T cell fraction (not recorded which). Receptor source: a female donor with ankylosing spondylitis or in good health (not recorded which).

This clonotype was recorded at least ten times. The rearrangement joins TRBV4-3 to TRBJ2-7, with D perhaps matching TRBD1 (5 bases). V shed 3 bases and J shed 3 bases, with 12 bases lying between them. This CDR3 contains 14 residues. Per germline, CDR1 LGHNA and CDR2 YSLEER. For the CDR3, the DNA is TGCGCCAGCAGCCAGGCCGACAGTTTCTACGAGCAGTACTTC. Its translation: CASSQADSFYEQYF.

This sequence joins TRBV5-1 and TRBJ1-3, with D possibly matching TRBD1 (5 bases). The CDR3 consists of 14 residues. V was shortened by 7 bases and J by 0 bases, with 11 bases between the two germline ends. Per germline, CDR1 SGHRS and CDR2 YFSETQ. This CDR3 reads CASGQGNSGNTIYF. CDR3 DNA sequence: TGCGCCAGCGGGCAGGGAAACTCTGGAAACACCATATATTTT.

Details on this clonotype: It may be a read error: a sequence one base away is much more abundant. The J gene is TRBJ2-5, the V gene TRBV5-6; D is possibly TRBD2 (6 bases). Per the germline V gene, CDR1 is SGHDT and CDR2 is YYEEEE. The CDR3 is made up of 13 amino acids. Trimming left V 0 bases short and J 6 bases short, with 9 bases between. The CDR3 here is CASSLAGRKTQYF. In DNA, the CDR3 is TGTGCCAGCAGCTTGGCAGGGAGGAAGACCCAGTACTTC.

This clonotype was detected a few times. V is TRBV12-3 or TRBV12-4 and J is TRBJ1-5, with D uncertain. The CDR3 length is 12 residues. The V end lost 6 bases, the J end lost 7 bases, and 10 bases lay between the germline ends. DNA of the CDR3: TGTGCCAGCAGGACGGGAAGACAGCCCCAGCATTTT. Its translation: CASRTGRQPQHF.

V gene TRBV20-1 combines with J gene TRBJ2-5; D is unresolved. From germline, CDR1 is DFQATT and CDR2 SNEGSKA (reference sequence). The CDR3 is made up of 14 amino acids. V gave up 0 bases and J gave up 1 base, with 9 bases separating them. The CDR3 sequence is CSARDLASQETQYF. CDR3 nucleotide sequence: TGCAGTGCTAGAGATTTGGCTTCCCAAGAGACCCAGTACTTC.

This clonotype was recorded at least ten times. The chain employs TRBV29-1 and TRBJ2-5; 11 bases match TRBD2. V trimming: 5 bases; J trimming: 4 bases; junction bases outside the gene matches: 6. From germline, CDR1 is SQVTM and CDR2 ANQGSEA. CDR3 length: 14 amino acids. CDR3 sequence reads: CSVSVAGGVETQYF. DNA of the CDR3: TGCAGCGTTTCGGTAGCGGGAGGGGTAGAGACCCAGTACTTC.